This T cell receptor (beta chain) originates from a study of blood T cell repertoires in COVID-19. Turning to the study itself: PBMCs, B-cell-depleted T cells, or T cells provided the cDNA or gDNA that made up the material.

Deletions cut 7 bases from V and 1 base from J, with 8 bases between. The CDR3 runs to 13 residues. Germline V gene lookup returns CDR1 SQVTM and CDR2 ANQGSEA. Measured with immunoSEQ multiplex PCR; TCRdb has only the in-frame clones, and not every one. The data show 180,000 or so clones, about 70% seen once. The source of this sequence is a woman aged 45-60 years with active or convalescent COVID-19. The genes are TRBV29-1 and TRBJ1-6, with D possibly TRBD1 on 5 matching bases. Source material: peripheral blood. The CDR3 loop is CSARGSYNSPLHF. CDR3 coding DNA: TGCAGCGCCCGGGGGTCCTATAATTCACCCCTCCACTTT.